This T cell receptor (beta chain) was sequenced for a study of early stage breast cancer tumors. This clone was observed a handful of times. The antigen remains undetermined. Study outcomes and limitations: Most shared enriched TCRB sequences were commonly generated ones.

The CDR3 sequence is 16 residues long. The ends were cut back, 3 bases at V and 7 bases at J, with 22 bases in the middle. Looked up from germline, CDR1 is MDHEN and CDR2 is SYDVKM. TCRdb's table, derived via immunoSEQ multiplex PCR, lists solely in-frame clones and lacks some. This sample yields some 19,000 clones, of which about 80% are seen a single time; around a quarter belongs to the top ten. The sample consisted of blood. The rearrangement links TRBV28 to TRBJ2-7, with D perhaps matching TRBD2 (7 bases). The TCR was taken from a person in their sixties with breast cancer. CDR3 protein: CASSLGNGRGGEEQYF. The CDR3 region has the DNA TGTGCCAGCAGTTTGGGAAATGGCAGGGGAGGGGAGGAGCAGTACTTC.